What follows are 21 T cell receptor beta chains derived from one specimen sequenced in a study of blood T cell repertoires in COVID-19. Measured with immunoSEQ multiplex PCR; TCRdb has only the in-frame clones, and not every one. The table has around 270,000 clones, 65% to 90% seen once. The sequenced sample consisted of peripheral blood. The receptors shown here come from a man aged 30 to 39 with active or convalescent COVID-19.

The CDR3 DNA follows: TGTGCCAGCAGTGAGGACAGGACAGGAAACACCATATATTTT. Translation gives CASSEDRTGNTIYF. The chain links TRBV2 to TRBJ1-3, with 7 bases identical to TRBD1. In germline, CDR1 is SNHLY, CDR2 FYNNEI. Trimming at V came to 3 bases and at J to 4 bases, leaving 3 bases not matched to a gene. This CDR3 spans 14 amino acids. Together with reference TRBV2 and TRBJ1-3, the CDR3 gives the full variable domain: EPEVTQTPSHQVTQMGQEVILRCVPISNHLYFYWYRQILGQKVEFLVSFYNNEISEKSEIFDDQFSVERPDGSNFTLKIRSTKLEDSAMYFCASSEDRTGNTIYFGEGSWLTVV.

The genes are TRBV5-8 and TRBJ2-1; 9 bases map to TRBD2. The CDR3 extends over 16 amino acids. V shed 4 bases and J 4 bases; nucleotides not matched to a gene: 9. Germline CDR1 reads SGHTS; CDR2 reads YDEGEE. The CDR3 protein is CASSKYSGGKYNEQFF. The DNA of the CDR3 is TGTGCCAGCAGCAAATATAGCGGGGGCAAGTACAATGAGCAGTTCTTC. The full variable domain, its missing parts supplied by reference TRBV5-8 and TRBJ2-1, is EAGVTQSPTHLIKTRGQQATLRCSPISGHTSVYWYQQALGLGLQFLLWYDEGEERNRGNFPPRFSGRQFPNYSSELNVNALELEDSALYLCASSKYSGGKYNEQFFGPGTRLTVL.

CDR3 in DNA: TGTGCCAGCCCGGGGGACGAGCAGTACTTC. Translating gives CASPGDEQYF. The J gene is TRBJ2-7, the V gene TRBV9; D possibly corresponds to TRBD2 (6 bases). Germline V lookup: CDR1 SGDLS, CDR2 YYNGEE. The CDR3 has 10 amino acids. Trimming pared 7 bases from V and 5 bases from J, leaving 7 bases between.

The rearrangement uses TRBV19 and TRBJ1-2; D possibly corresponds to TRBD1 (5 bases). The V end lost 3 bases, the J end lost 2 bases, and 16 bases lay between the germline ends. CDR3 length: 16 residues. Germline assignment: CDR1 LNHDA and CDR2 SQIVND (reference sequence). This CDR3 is CASSMPAGEGNYGYTF. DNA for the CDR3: TGTGCCAGTAGTATGCCGGCGGGGGAAGGGAACTATGGCTACACCTTC.

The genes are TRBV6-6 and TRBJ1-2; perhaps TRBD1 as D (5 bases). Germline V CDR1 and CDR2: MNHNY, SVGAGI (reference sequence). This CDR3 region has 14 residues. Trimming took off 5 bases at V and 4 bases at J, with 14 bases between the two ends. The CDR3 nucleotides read TGTGCCAGCAGTCCTAGGGGCAGGAGCTATGGCTACACCTTC. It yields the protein CASSPRGRSYGYTF.

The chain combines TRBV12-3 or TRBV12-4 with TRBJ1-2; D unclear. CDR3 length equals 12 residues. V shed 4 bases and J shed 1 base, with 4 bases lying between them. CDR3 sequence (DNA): TGTGCCAGCAGTTCTCTTAACTATGGCTACACCTTC. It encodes CASSSLNYGYTF.

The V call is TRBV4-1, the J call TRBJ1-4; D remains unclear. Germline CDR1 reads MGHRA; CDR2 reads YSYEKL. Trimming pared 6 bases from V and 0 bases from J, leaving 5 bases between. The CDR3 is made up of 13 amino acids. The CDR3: CASRAATNEKLFF. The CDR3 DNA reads TGCGCCAGCAGGGCTGCAACTAATGAAAAACTGTTTTTT.

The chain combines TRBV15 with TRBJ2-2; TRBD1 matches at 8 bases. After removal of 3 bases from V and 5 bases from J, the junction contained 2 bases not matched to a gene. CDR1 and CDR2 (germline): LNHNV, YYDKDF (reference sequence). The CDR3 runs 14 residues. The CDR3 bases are TGTGCCACCAGCAGGGACAGGGAGACCGGGGAGCTGTTTTTT. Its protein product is CATSRDRETGELFF.

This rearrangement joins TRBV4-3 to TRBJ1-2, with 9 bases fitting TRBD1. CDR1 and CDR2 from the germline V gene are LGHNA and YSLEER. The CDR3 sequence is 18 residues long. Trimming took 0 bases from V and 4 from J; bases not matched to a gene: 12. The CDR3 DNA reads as TGCGCCAGCAGCCAAGATCGAACAGGGGGCATCTGGAGCTATGGCTACACCTTC. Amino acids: CASSQDRTGGIWSYGYTF.

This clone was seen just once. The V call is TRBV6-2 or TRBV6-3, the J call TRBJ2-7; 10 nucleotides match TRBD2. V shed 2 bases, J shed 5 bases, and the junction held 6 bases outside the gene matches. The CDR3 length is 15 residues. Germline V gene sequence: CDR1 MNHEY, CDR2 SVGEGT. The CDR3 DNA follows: TGTGCCAGCAGTTACCCCGGGACTAGCGTCCACGAGCAGTACTTC. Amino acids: CASSYPGTSVHEQYF.

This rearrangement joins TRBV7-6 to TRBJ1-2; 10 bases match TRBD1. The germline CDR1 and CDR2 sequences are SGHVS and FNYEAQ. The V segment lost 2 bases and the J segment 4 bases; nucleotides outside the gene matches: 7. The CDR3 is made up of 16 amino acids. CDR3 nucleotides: TGTGCCAGCAGCTTATTCGACAGGGGGCGCCTCTATGGCTACACCTTC. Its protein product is CASSLFDRGRLYGYTF.

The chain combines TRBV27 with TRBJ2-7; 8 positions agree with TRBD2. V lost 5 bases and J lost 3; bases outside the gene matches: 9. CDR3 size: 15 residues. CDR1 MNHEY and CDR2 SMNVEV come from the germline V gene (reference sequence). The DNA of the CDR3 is TGTGCCAGCAGTCCCACGGGGGGGGGCAGCTACGAGCAGTACTTC. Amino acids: CASSPTGGGSYEQYF.

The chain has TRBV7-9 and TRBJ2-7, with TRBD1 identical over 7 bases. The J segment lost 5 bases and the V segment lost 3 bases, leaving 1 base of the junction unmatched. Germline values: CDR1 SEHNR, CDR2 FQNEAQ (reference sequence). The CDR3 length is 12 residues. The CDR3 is CASSFDRDEQYF. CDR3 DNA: TGTGCCAGCAGCTTTGACAGGGACGAGCAGTACTTC.

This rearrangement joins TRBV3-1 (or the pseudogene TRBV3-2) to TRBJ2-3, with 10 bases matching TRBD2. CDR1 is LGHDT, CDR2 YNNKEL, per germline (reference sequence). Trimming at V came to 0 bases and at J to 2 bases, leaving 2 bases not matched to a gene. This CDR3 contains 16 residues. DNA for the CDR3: TGTGCCAGCAGCCAAGAACTAGCGGGAAACACAGATACGCAGTATTTT. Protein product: CASSQELAGNTDTQYF.

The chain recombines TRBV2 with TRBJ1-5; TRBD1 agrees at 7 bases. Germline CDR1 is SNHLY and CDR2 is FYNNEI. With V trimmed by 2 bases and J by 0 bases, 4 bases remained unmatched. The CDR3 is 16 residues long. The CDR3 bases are TGTGCCAGCAGTGAAAAGGGGGCGCATAGCAATCAGCCCCAGCATTTT. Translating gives CASSEKGAHSNQPQHF.

Here the CDR3 reads CASSYSDRSYGYTF. The CDR3 DNA sequence: TGTGCCAGCAGTTACTCGGACAGATCCTATGGCTACACCTTC. The V gene is TRBV6-5, the J gene TRBJ1-2; tentative D call: TRBD1 (6 bases). The V end lost 0 bases, the J end lost 4 bases, and 9 bases lay between the germline ends. The CDR3 extends over 14 amino acids. Germline loops: CDR1 MNHEY, CDR2 SVGAGI.

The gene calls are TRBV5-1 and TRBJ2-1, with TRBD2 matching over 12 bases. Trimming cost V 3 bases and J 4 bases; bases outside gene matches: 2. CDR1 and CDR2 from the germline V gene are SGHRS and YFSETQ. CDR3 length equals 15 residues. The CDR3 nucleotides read TGCGCCAGCAGCTGGACTAGCGGGGTTTACAATGAGCAGTTCTTC. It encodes CASSWTSGVYNEQFF.

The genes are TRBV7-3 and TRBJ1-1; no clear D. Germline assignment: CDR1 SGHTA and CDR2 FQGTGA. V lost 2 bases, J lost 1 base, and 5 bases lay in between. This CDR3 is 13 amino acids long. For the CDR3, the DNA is TGTGCCAGCAGCTTATTCAAGAACACTGAAGCTTTCTTT. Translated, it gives CASSLFKNTEAFF.

CDR3 DNA sequence: TGTGCCAGCAGCTCAATAGGGGGAACTGAAGCTTTCTTT. As protein: CASSSIGGTEAFF. V gene TRBV7-9 combines with J gene TRBJ1-1; TRBD1 might be the D (6 bases). CDR3 length equals 13 residues. The V gene lost 4 bases and the J gene lost 5 bases, with 11 bases spanning the gap. The germline V gene has CDR1 SEHNR and CDR2 FQNEAQ (reference sequence).

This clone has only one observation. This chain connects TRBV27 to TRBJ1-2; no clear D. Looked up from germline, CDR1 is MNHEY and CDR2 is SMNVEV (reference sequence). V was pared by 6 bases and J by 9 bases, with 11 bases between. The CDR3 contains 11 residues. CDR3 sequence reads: CASSYAGSYTF. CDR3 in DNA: TGTGCCAGCAGCTATGCCGGGAGCTACACCTTC.

CDR3 residues: CASSQKFEGQGFMNTEAFF. DNA of the CDR3: TGCGCCAGCAGTCAGAAGTTTGAGGGACAGGGCTTCATGAACACTGAAGCTTTCTTT. The chain has TRBV10-1 and TRBJ1-1, with TRBD1 matching over 9 bases. Germline CDR1 and CDR2: WNHNN and SYGVQD (reference sequence). The trim removed 5 bases at V and 0 bases at J, leaving 16 bases unmatched. This CDR3 is built from 19 residues.